The 19 T cell receptor beta chains given below trace back to one sample, sequenced in a study of human CD8 memory T cell subsets. Generation of TCR beta libraries used UMI-labeled 5' RACE. TCRdb reprocessed the 5' RACE reads and keeps a single row for each CDR3 protein, giving no DNA. The repertoire table contains fewer than 20,000 distinct CDR3 sequences. Sequencing was done on a sample of CD8+ T cells from PBMCs. The origin of the receptors is a human donor in good health.

V usage is TRBV11-2 and J usage is TRBJ2-3; the TCRdb call, TRBD1, lacks DNA for checking. CDR1 is SGHAT, CDR2 FQNNGV, per germline. The CDR3 extends over 17 amino acids. The CDR3 protein is CASSLGVAGEITDTQYF. The variable domain in full, with the rest retrieved from reference TRBV11-2 and TRBJ2-3, is EAGVAQSPRYKIIEKRQSVAFWCNPISGHATLYWYQQILGQGPKLLIQFQNNGVVDDSQLPKDRFSAERLKGVDSTLKIQPAKLEDSAVYLCASSLGVAGEITDTQYFGPGTRLTVL.

The CDR3: CASSLPLTGEETQYF. The chain is built from TRBV7-2 and TRBJ2-5; TCRdb calls TRBD1, which cannot be checked without DNA. This CDR3 spans 15 amino acids. CDR1 and CDR2 from the germline V gene are SGHTA and FQGNSA. The full variable domain, in which reference TRBV7-2 and TRBJ2-5 provide the parts outside the CDR3, is GAGVSQSPSNKVTEKGKDVELRCDPISGHTALYWYRQSLGQGLEFLIYFQGNSAPDKSGLPSDRFSAERTGGSVSTLTIQRTQQEDSAVYLCASSLPLTGEETQYFGPGTRLLVL.

This rearrangement joins TRBV2 to TRBJ2-2; TCRdb reports TRBD1, a call that lacks DNA to check it against. Germline CDR1 and CDR2: SNHLY and FYNNEI. This CDR3 region has 14 residues. The CDR3 sequence is CASSEKGGPGELFF.

This sequence joins TRBV6-2 or TRBV6-3 and TRBJ2-1; TCRdb selects TRBD2, and the lack of DNA leaves this call unchecked. This CDR3 comprises 16 residues. Per germline, CDR1 MNHEY and CDR2 SVGEGT. This CDR3 is CASSMGLAGLYNEQFF.

This chain's CDR3 is CASSLTEGQPQHF. This chain links TRBV27 with TRBJ1-5. This CDR3 has 13 amino acids. Per the germline V gene, CDR1 is MNHEY and CDR2 is SMNVEV (reference sequence).

The V gene is TRBV27, the J gene TRBJ1-3; with no DNA, the TCRdb D assignment of TRBD1 cannot be verified. The germline CDR1 and CDR2 sequences are MNHEY and SMNVEV (reference sequence). There are 17 residues in the CDR3. The CDR3 spells CASSPLRGREHGNTIYF.

The chain combines TRBV9 with TRBJ2-3; TCRdb reports TRBD2, a call that lacks DNA to check it against. This CDR3 has 17 residues. Germline V gives CDR1 SGDLS, CDR2 YYNGEE. The CDR3 sequence: CASSVEGGASWLDTQYF.

This clonotype counts as medium-sized by frequency. The rearrangement links TRBV27 to TRBJ1-2; checking the TCRdb D call of TRBD1 is not possible without DNA. CDR1 is MNHEY, CDR2 SMNVEV, per germline (reference sequence). CDR3 length: 16 residues. CDR3 residues: CASSIASPPGAYGYTF.

V is TRBV6-1 and J is TRBJ1-1. This CDR3 comprises 16 residues. CDR1 MNHNS and CDR2 SASEGT come from the germline V gene. The CDR3 protein is CASSERAGGLGGEAFF.

The V call is TRBV3-1, the J call TRBJ2-7; the D gene TCRdb calls, TRBD1, cannot be checked with no DNA. CDR1 and CDR2 (germline): LGHDT, YNNKEL (reference sequence). The CDR3 has 14 amino acids. The CDR3 region is CASSQRQGMHEQYF.

The rearrangement joins TRBV2 to TRBJ2-1. CDR1 and CDR2 (germline): SNHLY, FYNNEI. This CDR3 comprises 14 residues. CDR3 residues: CAGGSGESYNEQFF.

The CDR3 loop is CASSPFSGSLNEQFF. The chain combines TRBV7-9 with TRBJ2-1; TCRdb outputs TRBD2, but without DNA this stays unchecked. Germline assignment: CDR1 SEHNR and CDR2 FQNEAQ (reference sequence). This CDR3 is built from 15 residues.

The chain uses TRBV28 and TRBJ2-1; TCRdb designates TRBD1, a call that cannot be tested without DNA. This CDR3 spans 14 amino acids. The germline V gene encodes CDR1 MDHEN and CDR2 SYDVKM. Here the CDR3 reads CASSPDLTRDSPFF.

This chain uses TRBV12-3 or TRBV12-4 with TRBJ2-2; TCRdb names TRBD2, which stays unverified in the absence of DNA. The CDR3 loop spans 17 amino acids. CDR3 loop: CASSRTSGGTNTGELFF.

This chain uses TRBV5-6 with TRBJ2-5; the TCRdb D gene call, TRBD2, has no DNA to confirm it. CDR3 length: 13 amino acids. Germline CDR1 and CDR2: SGHDT and YYEEEE. The CDR3 region is CASSRTARVTQYF.

The chain couples TRBV20-1 to TRBJ2-1; TCRdb calls TRBD2, which cannot be checked without DNA. Per germline, CDR1 DFQATT and CDR2 SNEGSKA (reference sequence). The CDR3 has 15 residues. CDR3: CSATPRGSGHNEQFF.

The CDR3: CASSPGTGDPTNEKLFF. V and J are TRBV27 and TRBJ1-4; TCRdb outputs TRBD1, but without DNA this stays unchecked. This CDR3 has 17 amino acids. Germline CDR1 reads MNHEY; CDR2 reads SMNVEV (reference sequence).

This chain uses TRBV4-2 with TRBJ2-2; absent DNA, TCRdb's TRBD1 call cannot be checked. The germline V gene has CDR1 LGHNA and CDR2 YNFKEQ. The CDR3 is made up of 16 amino acids. The CDR3 spells CASSQEDRGYTGELFF.

The chain couples TRBV7-2 to TRBJ1-1. Germline loops: CDR1 SGHTA, CDR2 FQGNSA. The CDR3 covers 11 residues. CDR3 loop: CASSFMAEAFF. Combining the CDR3 with reference TRBV7-2 and TRBJ1-1 gives the whole variable domain GAGVSQSPSNKVTEKGKDVELRCDPISGHTALYWYRQSLGQGLEFLIYFQGNSAPDKSGLPSDRFSAERTGGSVSTLTIQRTQQEDSAVYLCASSFMAEAFFGQGTRLTVV.